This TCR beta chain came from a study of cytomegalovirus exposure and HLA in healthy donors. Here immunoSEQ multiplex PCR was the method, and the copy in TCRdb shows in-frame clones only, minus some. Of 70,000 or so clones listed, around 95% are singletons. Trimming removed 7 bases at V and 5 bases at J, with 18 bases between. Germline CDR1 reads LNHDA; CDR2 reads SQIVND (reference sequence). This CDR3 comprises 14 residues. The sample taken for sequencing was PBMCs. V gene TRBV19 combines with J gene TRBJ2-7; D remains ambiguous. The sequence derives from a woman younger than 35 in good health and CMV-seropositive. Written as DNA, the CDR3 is TGTGCCAGTACCATAAACTCGGATGGGCACGAGCAGTACTTC. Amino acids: CASTINSDGHEQYF.